The source of this TCR beta chain is a study of T cells in localized non-small cell lung cancer. Libraries were prepared by immunoSEQ multiplex PCR; TCRdb keeps only in-frame clonotypes and omits some of them. Among about 75,000 clones listed, approximately 80% were seen once. V was shortened by 4 bases and J by 3 bases, with 2 bases between the two germline ends. Germline lookup yields CDR1 SGHTS and CDR2 YDEGEE. CDR3 length: 11 residues. The receptor was derived from a female donor of 60 years or more with stage I lung adenocarcinoma. This specimen consisted of peripheral blood, obtained before any cancer treatment. The chain employs TRBV5-8 and TRBJ1-5; D unresolved. CDR3 in amino acids: CASSHNQPQHF. DNA of the CDR3: TGTGCCAGCAGCCACAATCAGCCCCAGCATTTT.